These 6 T cell receptor beta chains were sequenced from one sample in a study of blood T cell repertoires in COVID-19. Profiling relied on immunoSEQ multiplex PCR, and the TCRdb table lists in-frame clones only, not all of them. The table has under 300,000 clones, roughly 88% seen once. Sequencing input: PBMCs or T cells enriched from blood (not recorded which). These receptor sequences come from a woman aged 40 to 49 with acute COVID-19.

V is TRBV10-1 and J is TRBJ2-7; a weak D match, TRBD1 (6 bases). Germline-derived CDR1 and CDR2 are WNHNN and SYGVQD (reference sequence). Trimming removed 0 bases at V and 9 bases at J, with 12 bases between. CDR3 size: 13 residues. DNA for the CDR3: TGCGCCAGCAGTGAGTCGGGGGCAGGGTGGCAGTACGTC. This sequence encodes CASSESGAGWQYV.

The chain has TRBV6-5 and TRBJ1-1; 7 bases are a match to TRBD1. Germline V gene lookup returns CDR1 MNHEY and CDR2 SVGAGI. The CDR3 totals 14 residues. V shed 5 bases and J 5 bases; nucleotides not matched to a gene: 8. CDR3 sequence: CASSTPTGPTEAFF. CDR3 DNA: TGTGCCAGCAGTACCCCGACAGGGCCAACTGAAGCTTTCTTT.

The J gene is TRBJ2-1, the V gene TRBV7-9; 8 bases align to TRBD1. This CDR3 comprises 14 residues. CDR1 SEHNR and CDR2 FQNEAQ come from the germline V gene (reference sequence). Unmatched junction bases numbered 14, after V lost 8 bases and J lost 11 bases. The CDR3 loop is CASHRQQGATKQFF. The DNA of the CDR3 is TGTGCCAGCCACCGGCAGCAGGGGGCAACCAAGCAGTTCTTC. The variable domain in full, with the rest retrieved from reference TRBV7-9 and TRBJ2-1, is DTGVSQNPRHKITKRGQNVTFRCDPISEHNRLYWYRQTLGQGPEFLTYFQNEAQLEKSRLLSDRFSAERPKGSFSTLEIQRTEQGDSAMYLCASHRQQGATKQFFGPGTRLTVL.

This chain links TRBV29-1 with TRBJ1-1; 7 bases are shared with TRBD1. This CDR3 is 13 amino acids long. Germline lookup yields CDR1 SQVTM and CDR2 ANQGSEA. The V and J ends lost 1 base and 10 bases, in that order; junction bases with no gene match: 9. The CDR3 nucleotides read TGCAGCGTTGAAGGACAGGGCGGGTGGAGAGCTTTCTTT. Translated: CSVEGQGGWRAFF.

The chain has TRBV6-2 or TRBV6-3 and TRBJ1-3; no firm D call. The germline CDR1 and CDR2 sequences are MNHEY and SVGEGT. V was clipped by 6 bases and J by 3 bases, with 18 bases between them. This CDR3 has 16 amino acids. This CDR3 reads CASSSMRGRYGNTIYF. The CDR3 DNA reads as TGTGCCAGCAGCTCCATGCGAGGGCGATATGGAAACACCATATATTTT.

The rearrangement uses TRBV28 and TRBJ1-2; maybe TRBD1 (5 bases). The CDR3 sequence is 15 residues long. Germline values: CDR1 MDHEN, CDR2 SYDVKM. V lost 3 bases and J 0 bases, leaving 11 bases between the germline ends. CDR3 coding DNA: TGTGCCAGCAGTTTGCGACAGCCCCCTAACTATGGCTACACCTTC. Encoded protein: CASSLRQPPNYGYTF.